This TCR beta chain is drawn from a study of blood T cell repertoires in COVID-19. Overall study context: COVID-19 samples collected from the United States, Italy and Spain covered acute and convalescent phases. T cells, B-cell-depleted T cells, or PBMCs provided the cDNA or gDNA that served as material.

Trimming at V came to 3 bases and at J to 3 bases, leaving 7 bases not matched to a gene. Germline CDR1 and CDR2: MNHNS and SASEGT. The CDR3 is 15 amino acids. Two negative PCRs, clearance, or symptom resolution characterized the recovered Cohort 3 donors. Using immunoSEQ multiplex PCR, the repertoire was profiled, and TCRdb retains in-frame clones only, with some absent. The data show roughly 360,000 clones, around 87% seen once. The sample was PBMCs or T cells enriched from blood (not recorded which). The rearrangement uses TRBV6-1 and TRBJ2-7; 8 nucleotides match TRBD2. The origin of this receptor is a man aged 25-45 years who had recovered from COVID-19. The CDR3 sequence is CASSERGEASYEQYF. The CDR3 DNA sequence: TGTGCCAGCAGTGAGCGGGGGGAGGCTAGCTACGAGCAGTACTTC.